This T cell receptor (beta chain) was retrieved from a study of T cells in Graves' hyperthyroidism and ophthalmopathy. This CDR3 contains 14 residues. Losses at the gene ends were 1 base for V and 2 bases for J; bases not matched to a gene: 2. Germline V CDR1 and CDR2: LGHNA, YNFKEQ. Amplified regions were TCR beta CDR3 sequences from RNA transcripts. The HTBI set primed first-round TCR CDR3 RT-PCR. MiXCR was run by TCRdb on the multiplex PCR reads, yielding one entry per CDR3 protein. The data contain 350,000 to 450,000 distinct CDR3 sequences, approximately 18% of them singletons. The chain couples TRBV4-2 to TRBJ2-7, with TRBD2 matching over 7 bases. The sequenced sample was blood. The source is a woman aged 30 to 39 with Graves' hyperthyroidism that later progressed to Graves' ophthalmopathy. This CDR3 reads CASSQGGGAYEQYF. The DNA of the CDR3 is TGTGCCAGCAGCCAAGGGGGAGGGGCCTACGAGCAGTACTTC.